Presented here are 9 T cell receptor beta chains from one specimen sequenced in a study of T cell responses to AZD1222 COVID-19 vaccine. Using immunoSEQ multiplex PCR, the repertoire was profiled, and TCRdb retains in-frame clones only, with some absent. The sample shows 72,000 or so clones, 85% of them seen only once. This sample comprised peripheral blood, obtained on day 0 of AZD1222 vaccination. The receptors shown here come from an adult in good health.

CDR3 loop: CAIRASWTDQETQYF. CDR3 DNA sequence: TGTGCCATCAGAGCTTCCTGGACAGACCAAGAGACCCAGTACTTC. The chain is built from TRBV10-3 and TRBJ2-5, with D possibly matching TRBD1 (6 bases). The CDR3 consists of 15 residues. CDR1 is ENHRY and CDR2 is SYGVKD in the germline V gene. V was clipped by 6 bases and J by 0 bases, with 14 bases between them.

The rearrangement joins TRBV13 to TRBJ2-2, with 15 positions matching TRBD2. Trimming at V came to 3 bases and at J to 5 bases, leaving 4 bases not matched to a gene. The CDR3 runs to 17 residues. The germline V gene encodes CDR1 PRHDT and CDR2 FYEKMQ (reference sequence). The CDR3 region is CASSFGLAGGGTGELFF. CDR3 in DNA: TGTGCCAGCAGCTTCGGACTAGCGGGAGGGGGAACCGGGGAGCTGTTTTTT.

This clone appeared a single time. This chain links TRBV7-6 with TRBJ2-3; 7 nucleotides agree with TRBD1. The CDR3 extends over 17 amino acids. V shed 5 bases, J shed 0 bases, and the junction held 11 bases outside the gene matches. Germline lookup yields CDR1 SGHVS and CDR2 FNYEAQ. The CDR3 loop reads CASSRQGLASSTDTQYF. CDR3 nucleotide sequence: TGTGCCAGCAGCCGACAGGGCCTCGCGTCTAGCACAGATACGCAGTATTTT.

The V and J genes are TRBV6-5 and TRBJ2-5, with TRBD1 matching 7 bases. Trimming cost V 5 bases and J 5 bases; bases outside gene matches: 5. The CDR3 spans 13 residues. The V gene's germline CDR1 is MNHEY and CDR2 SVGAGI. The CDR3 loop is CASSRTGGETQYF. The CDR3 DNA follows: TGTGCCAGCAGTCGGACAGGCGGGGAGACCCAGTACTTC.

This clone appeared a single time. CDR3 amino acids: CASSLGQGTGKQYF. The CDR3, as DNA: TGTGCCAGCAGTTTAGGACAGGGGACAGGCAAGCAGTACTTC. V gene TRBV27 combines with J gene TRBJ2-7; 9 positions match TRBD1. Germline V gene sequence: CDR1 MNHEY, CDR2 SMNVEV (reference sequence). This CDR3 comprises 14 residues. V was clipped by 2 bases and J by 8 bases; unmatched bases: 7.

This clone appeared a single time. The V call is TRBV27, the J call TRBJ2-3; the D gene is possibly TRBD1 (6 bases). Trimming took off 3 bases at V and 4 bases at J, with 8 bases between the two ends. The CDR3 runs to 13 residues. Germline CDR1 MNHEY, CDR2 SMNVEV (reference sequence). The DNA for the CDR3 is TGTGCCAGCAGTTTCTCAGGGGCAGATACGCAGTATTTT. Amino acid sequence: CASSFSGADTQYF.

The chain joins TRBV3-1 (or the pseudogene TRBV3-2) to TRBJ2-2; D may be TRBD1 or TRBD2 (5 bases each). CDR1 is LGHDT, CDR2 YNNKEL, per germline (reference sequence). The germline V and J ends were trimmed by 0 bases and 4 bases, with 15 bases remaining between them. The CDR3 loop spans 17 amino acids. The CDR3 DNA reads as TGTGCCAGCAGCCAAGAGCGGAATAGGGGAGCCACCGGGGAGCTGTTTTTT. Amino acid sequence: CASSQERNRGATGELFF.

The J gene is TRBJ1-4, the V gene TRBV6-2 or TRBV6-3, with D unresolved. The CDR3 is 16 amino acids. The V end was cut by 1 base, the J end by 0 bases, with 9 bases between. The germline V gene encodes CDR1 MNHEY and CDR2 SVGEGT. The CDR3 bases are TGTGCCAGCAGTTACTGGCAGCGTGCAACTAATGAAAAACTGTTTTTT. Translating it yields CASSYWQRATNEKLFF.

The CDR3 DNA follows: TGTGCCAGCAGCCCGAACGGGAGGGTTCGGAATGAGCAGTTCTTC. Encoded protein: CASSPNGRVRNEQFF. J is TRBJ2-1 and V is TRBV11-2; 8 nucleotides align to TRBD2. Losses at the gene ends were 5 bases for V and 7 bases for J; bases not matched to a gene: 10. Germline V gene lookup returns CDR1 SGHAT and CDR2 FQNNGV. The CDR3 sequence is 15 residues long.